This T cell receptor beta chain was identified in a study of T cell responses to AZD1222 COVID-19 vaccine. The CDR3 loop spans 18 amino acids. The germline V gene has CDR1 SGHVS and CDR2 FNYEAQ. V lost 3 bases and J lost 2; bases outside the gene matches: 11. Second doses were pooled across both intervals (about 4 or about 12 weeks). The table came from immunoSEQ multiplex PCR; TCRdb's copy has only in-frame clones and leaves some out. The sample has 150,000 to 200,000 clones, around 92% seen once; the top ten hold around 0.99%. This clone has only a few counts. As yet, its antigen is unknown. Notes on the study in general: A rise in Spike-specific TCR breadth and depth followed two AZD1222 doses.

The specimen was peripheral blood, collected 28 days after the second AZD1222 dose. The chain combines TRBV7-6 with TRBJ1-3; 9 bases map to TRBD1. This clonotype was sampled from an adult who received the AZD1222 COVID-19 vaccine. The CDR3 protein is CASSLGYPGTGTGNTIYF. The CDR3 DNA reads TGTGCCAGCAGCTTGGGCTATCCCGGGACAGGGACTGGAAACACCATATATTTT.